Sequencing of this T cell receptor beta chain was carried out in a study of T-cell memory formation after mild COVID-19. Broader study findings: Clones that contracted clustered mainly in CM and EM if CD4+ and in EMRA if CD8+.

The germline CDR1 and CDR2 sequences are LGHDT and YNNKEL (reference sequence). The CDR3 is made up of 14 amino acids. V lost 6 bases to trimming and J lost 0 bases, with 12 bases between them. MiXCR was run by TCRdb on the 5' RACE reads, yielding one entry per CDR3 protein. The sample yields roughly 610,000 distinct CDR3 sequences, around 15% seen once. This clonotype appeared once. Its antigen is currently unknown. V is TRBV3-1 and J is TRBJ2-7; the D gene is possibly TRBD1 (6 bases). This receptor was obtained from an adult woman who had mild COVID-19 (a few samples of this study predate the infection). Cell type and time point are not known. The sample taken for sequencing was PBMCs or a T cell subset sorted from them (not recorded which). CDR3 region: CASREMTGSYEQYF. Here the CDR3 DNA reads TGTGCCAGCAGGGAAATGACAGGCTCCTACGAGCAGTACTTC.